The 26 T cell receptor beta chains presented below share a single source sample, sequenced in a study of response to subunit inactivated influenza vaccine. Each CDR3 protein is one row after TCRdb ran MiXCR on the RT-PCR reads. The sample has 150,000 or so distinct CDR3 sequences, approximately 10% seen once. This specimen consisted of non-naive T cells sorted from PBMCs, obtained roughly 6 weeks after vaccination. The receptors here all came from a man between 50 and 59 years old who received an inactivated influenza vaccine.

This clonotype was observed many times. The chain combines TRBV12-3 or TRBV12-4 with TRBJ2-1; 9 bases agree with TRBD2. The CDR3 totals 14 residues. Trimming took 5 bases from V and 7 from J; bases not matched to a gene: 6. For the CDR3, the DNA is TGTGCCAGCAGTATAAGCGGGGGGTTTAATGAGCAGTTCTTC. It codes for CASSISGGFNEQFF.

The rearrangement joins TRBV12-3 or TRBV12-4 to TRBJ2-6; the D gene is possibly TRBD2 (6 bases). The CDR3 is 19 residues long. Trimming removed 11 bases at V and 0 bases at J, with 26 bases between. DNA for the CDR3: TGTGCCTTCAGTTTATGGAGGGTTTTCTCGGGCTCTGGGGCCAACGTCCTGACTTTC. Translation gives CAFSLWRVFSGSGANVLTF.

This clonotype was found a few times. The chain uses TRBV24-1 and TRBJ2-3, with D uncertain. Trimming took off 6 bases at V and 1 base at J, with 7 bases between the two ends. This CDR3 region has 13 residues. Germline V gives CDR1 KGHDR, CDR2 SFDVKD. The CDR3 sequence is CATSPQGTDTQYF. The CDR3 nucleotides are TGTGCCACCAGTCCTCAGGGCACAGATACGCAGTATTTT.

This clonotype was counted a few times. One junction end does not reproduce the germline sequence, and a read error may be involved. This rearrangement joins TRBV3-1 to TRBJ1-2, with D unresolved. The V gene's germline CDR1 is LGHDT and CDR2 YNNKEL (reference sequence). This CDR3 contains 16 residues. DNA for the CDR3: TGTGCCAGCAGCCAAGATATGCGGGGATCTAAGTATGGCTACACCTTC. Its protein is CASSQDMRGSKYGYTF.

This clonotype turned up a few times. The V and J genes are TRBV11-2 and TRBJ2-7, with D uncertain. CDR1 is SGHAT and CDR2 is FQNNGV in the germline V gene. Trimming shortened V by 2 bases and J by 3 bases, and 8 bases separated the two germline ends. This CDR3 contains 13 residues. CDR3 DNA sequence: TGTGCCAGCAGCTTATTGAGCAGCTACGAGCAGTACTTC. It is translated as CASSLLSSYEQYF. Complete variable domain (other parts from reference TRBV11-2 and TRBJ2-7): EAGVAQSPRYKIIEKRQSVAFWCNPISGHATLYWYQQILGQGPKLLIQFQNNGVVDDSQLPKDRFSAERLKGVDSTLKIQPAKLEDSAVYLCASSLLSSYEQYFGPGTRLTVT.

This clonotype has a handful of counts. The chain recombines TRBV7-9 with TRBJ2-7; unclear D gene. The CDR3 runs 14 residues. The V gene's germline CDR1 is SEHNR and CDR2 FQNEAQ (reference sequence). Trimming shortened V by 4 bases and J by 2 bases, and 12 bases separated the two germline ends. The CDR3 coding sequence is TGTGCCAGCAGCTCGACACTACGGGCCTACGAGCAGTACTTC. Translating gives CASSSTLRAYEQYF.

This clonotype was counted at least ten times. The chain joins TRBV7-2 to TRBJ2-4; 8 bases fit TRBD1. The CDR3 is made up of 13 amino acids. V lost 5 bases and J lost 8; bases outside the gene matches: 5. Germline V CDR1 and CDR2: SGHTA, FQGNSA. The CDR3 sequence is CASSQMTGDIQYF. CDR3 sequence (DNA): TGTGCCAGCAGCCAGATGACAGGGGACATTCAGTACTTC.

This rearrangement joins TRBV6-5 to TRBJ2-3; D ambiguous. The CDR3 length is 14 residues. V was cut by 0 bases and J by 5 bases, with 9 bases left in between. Germline V gene lookup returns CDR1 MNHEY and CDR2 SVGAGI. The CDR3, as DNA: TGTGCCAGCAGTTACTCGAGTCGGATAGATACGCAGTATTTT. Protein sequence: CASSYSSRIDTQYF.

This clonotype was seen only a few times. The CDR3 here is CSARDPRGSHNEQFF. CDR3 in DNA: TGCAGTGCTAGAGATCCTCGCGGGAGCCACAATGAGCAGTTCTTC. This chain connects TRBV20-1 to TRBJ2-1, with 7 nucleotides matching TRBD2. This CDR3 is built from 15 residues. Unmatched junction bases numbered 7, after V lost 0 bases and J lost 5 bases. Germline values: CDR1 DFQATT, CDR2 SNEGSKA (reference sequence).

The V gene is TRBV15, the J gene TRBJ2-7; a weak D match, TRBD1 (6 bases). The CDR3 runs 14 residues. Per the germline V gene, CDR1 is LNHNV and CDR2 is YYDKDF (reference sequence). V gave up 0 bases and J gave up 2 bases, with 8 bases separating them. This chain's CDR3 is CATSRERGTYEQYF. The CDR3 DNA reads as TGTGCCACCAGCAGAGAGAGGGGGACCTACGAGCAGTACTTC.

This clonotype was observed a few times. The V call is TRBV5-6, the J call TRBJ2-7, with 10 bases lining up with TRBD2. CDR1 and CDR2 (germline): SGHDT, YYEEEE. The CDR3 is 16 amino acids. The V segment lost 2 bases and the J segment 3 bases; nucleotides outside the gene matches: 8. Here the CDR3 DNA reads TGTGCCAGCAGCTTTGGCCTAGCGGGGGTTTACTACGAGCAGTACTTC. Translated, it gives CASSFGLAGVYYEQYF.

V is TRBV6-1 and J is TRBJ1-5, with D unresolved. The CDR3 consists of 15 residues. Germline-derived CDR1 and CDR2 are MNHNS and SASEGT. Trimming removed 3 bases from V and 2 bases from J, with 11 bases in between. The CDR3 spells CASSEMSAGNQPQHF. For the CDR3, the DNA is TGTGCCAGCAGTGAGATGTCCGCAGGCAATCAGCCCCAGCATTTT.

This clonotype was counted once. This sequence joins TRBV6-2 or TRBV6-3 and TRBJ2-7; D unclear. V was trimmed by 4 bases and J by 3 bases, leaving 16 bases between them. The V gene's germline CDR1 is MNHEY and CDR2 SVGEGT. The CDR3 loop spans 15 amino acids. In DNA form, the CDR3 reads TGTGCCAGCAGTTCAGCGCGGCAGTTCCTCTACGAGCAGTACTTC. It yields the protein CASSSARQFLYEQYF.

The chain is built from TRBV7-8 and TRBJ1-4; TRBD1 agrees at 9 bases. The germline V gene has CDR1 SGHVS and CDR2 FQNEAQ. Losses at the gene ends were 5 bases for V and 3 bases for J; bases not matched to a gene: 4. The CDR3 covers 15 residues. The CDR3 is CASSPQGAANEKLFF. CDR3 DNA sequence: TGTGCCAGCAGCCCACAGGGGGCAGCTAATGAAAAACTGTTTTTT.

A few counts support this clonotype. This chain connects TRBV7-2 to TRBJ2-5, with D possibly TRBD1 on 8 matching bases. V was clipped by 4 bases and J by 4 bases, with 13 bases between them. Germline loops: CDR1 SGHTA, CDR2 FQGNSA. The CDR3 consists of 14 residues. This CDR3 reads CASSSTGGGETQYF. The CDR3 nucleotides are TGTGCCAGCAGCTCTACAGGGGGGGGAGAGACCCAGTACTTC.

This clonotype was counted ten times or more. The chain is built from TRBV10-2 and TRBJ1-1; 9 bases are a match to TRBD1. V lost 8 bases and J lost 3; bases outside the gene matches: 4. The CDR3 length is 13 residues. Germline V CDR1 and CDR2: WSHSY, SAAADI. The chain's CDR3 is CASQDRGHTEAFF. CDR3 bases: TGCGCCAGCCAGGACAGGGGTCACACTGAAGCTTTCTTT.

There are many counts of this clonotype. This rearrangement joins TRBV9 to TRBJ2-2, with 11 bases fitting TRBD2. The germline gives CDR1 SGDLS, CDR2 YYNGEE. With 3 bases clipped from V and 0 bases from J, the junction kept 10 bases outside the gene matches. The CDR3 is 19 residues long. The CDR3 nucleotides read TGTGCCAGCAGCGCCTCCGGGACTAGCGGTTATTCGAACACCGGGGAGCTGTTTTTT. It yields the protein CASSASGTSGYSNTGELFF.

This clonotype was picked up one time. Here the CDR3 reads CASSWDRGETQYF. For the CDR3, the DNA is TGCGCCAGCAGTTGGGACAGGGGGGAGACCCAGTACTTC. This sequence joins TRBV10-2 and TRBJ2-5; TRBD1 matches 11 bases. Germline V CDR1 and CDR2: WSHSY, SAAADI. CDR3 length equals 13 residues. V shed 5 bases, J shed 5 bases, and the junction held 1 base outside the gene matches.

In this sample, this clonotype turned up a few times. As DNA, the CDR3 is TGTGCCAGCAGTCCAGGACTAGCGGTAGATACGCAGTATTTT. Translation gives CASSPGLAVDTQYF. The chain couples TRBV27 to TRBJ2-3; 10 bases fit TRBD2. Germline CDR1 reads MNHEY; CDR2 reads SMNVEV (reference sequence). The CDR3 totals 14 residues. V trimming: 5 bases; J trimming: 5 bases; junction bases outside the gene matches: 4.

Only a few counts were recorded for this clonotype. Here the CDR3 reads CSARDQEGRRPYEQYF. The CDR3 DNA reads as TGCAGTGCTAGAGATCAGGAGGGACGGAGGCCCTACGAGCAGTACTTC. The rearrangement uses TRBV20-1 and TRBJ2-7, with D perhaps matching TRBD2 (6 bases). With 0 bases removed from V and 2 bases from J, the gap between germline ends came to 17 bases. This CDR3 comprises 16 residues. Germline CDR1 and CDR2: DFQATT and SNEGSKA (reference sequence).

This clonotype occurred a few times. The CDR3 DNA sequence: TGTGCCAGCAGTTCACCGGCCTGGAGACAGGGGAACCAAGAGACCCAGTACTTC. Translating it yields CASSSPAWRQGNQETQYF. The chain carries TRBV28 and TRBJ2-5; 8 bases are a match to TRBD1. Germline-derived CDR1 and CDR2 are MDHEN and SYDVKM. This CDR3 spans 18 amino acids. The ends lost 4 bases at V and 0 bases at J; junction bases unmatched: 13.

The chain employs TRBV2 and TRBJ1-5, with unresolved D. This CDR3 contains 12 residues. V was shortened by 8 bases and J by 6 bases, with 11 bases between the two germline ends. The germline gives CDR1 SNHLY, CDR2 FYNNEI. In nucleotides, the CDR3 is TGTGCCAGCCGGGGTTACGGTCAGCCCCAGCATTTT. Translation: CASRGYGQPQHF.

V and J are TRBV28 and TRBJ2-7; 9 bases are a match to TRBD1. Unmatched junction bases numbered 8, after V lost 5 bases and J lost 9 bases. Germline V gives CDR1 MDHEN, CDR2 SYDVKM. CDR3 length equals 13 residues. CDR3: CASSRTGDGRQYF. CDR3 sequence (DNA): TGTGCCAGCAGTAGGACAGGGGACGGGCGGCAGTACTTC.

This clonotype was observed a few times. The genes are TRBV29-1 and TRBJ2-1; 8 bases map to TRBD1. This CDR3 has 13 amino acids. Trimming at V came to 7 bases and at J to 7 bases, leaving 9 bases not matched to a gene. Looked up from germline, CDR1 is SQVTM and CDR2 is ANQGSEA. CDR3 loop: CSDGQGARNEQFF. The CDR3 region has the DNA TGCAGCGACGGACAGGGTGCGAGGAATGAGCAGTTCTTC.

This clonotype has at least ten counts. The rearrangement links TRBV30 to TRBJ2-1; D is ambiguous. Trimming took 0 bases from V and 6 from J, leaving 12 bases between them. Germline-derived CDR1 and CDR2 are GTSNPN and SVGIG (reference sequence). This CDR3 comprises 14 residues. In DNA form, the CDR3 reads TGTGCCTGGAGTGTAATGGGTACGGGCAATGAGCAGTTCTTC. This gives the protein CAWSVMGTGNEQFF. The full variable domain, its missing parts supplied by reference TRBV30 and TRBJ2-1, is SQTIHQWPATLVQPVGSPLSLECTVEGTSNPNLYWYRQAAGRGLQLLFYSVGIGQISSEVPQNLSASRPQDRQFILSSKKLLLSDSGFYLCAWSVMGTGNEQFFGPGTRLTVL.

There are many counts of this clonotype. The V and J genes are TRBV11-2 and TRBJ2-3; D may be TRBD1 (6 bases). Trimming shortened V by 0 bases and J by 4 bases, and 8 bases separated the two germline ends. From germline, CDR1 is SGHAT and CDR2 FQNNGV. The CDR3 spans 14 residues. CDR3 sequence: CASSLDSGADTQYF. In DNA form, the CDR3 reads TGTGCCAGCAGCTTAGATTCAGGGGCAGATACGCAGTATTTT.